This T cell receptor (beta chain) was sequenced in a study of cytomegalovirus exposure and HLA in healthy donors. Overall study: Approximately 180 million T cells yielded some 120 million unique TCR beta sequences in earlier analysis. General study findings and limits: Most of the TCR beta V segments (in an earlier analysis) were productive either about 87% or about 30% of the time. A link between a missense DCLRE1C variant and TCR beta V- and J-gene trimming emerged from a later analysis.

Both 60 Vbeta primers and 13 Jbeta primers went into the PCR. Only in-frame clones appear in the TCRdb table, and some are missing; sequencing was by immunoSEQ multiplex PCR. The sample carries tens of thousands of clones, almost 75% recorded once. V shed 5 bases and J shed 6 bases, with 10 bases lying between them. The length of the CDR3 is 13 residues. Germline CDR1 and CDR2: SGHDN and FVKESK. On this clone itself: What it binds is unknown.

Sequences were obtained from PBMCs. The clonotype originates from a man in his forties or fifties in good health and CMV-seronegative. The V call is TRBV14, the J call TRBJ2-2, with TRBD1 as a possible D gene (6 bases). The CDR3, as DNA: TGTGCCAGCAGCAAACAGGGATCCGGGGAGCTGTTTTTT. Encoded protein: CASSKQGSGELFF.